The following is a TCR beta chain sequence with its context. Its specificity is unknown. The CDR3 has 14 amino acids. These data come from a study of T cell responses to AZD1222 COVID-19 vaccine. Using immunoSEQ multiplex PCR, the repertoire was profiled, and TCRdb retains in-frame clones only, with some absent. Of about 180,000 clones in the sample, 85% to 95% are singletons; the top ten hold around 0.96%. Study-wide results and limits: Elevations in Spike-specific TCR breadth and depth followed administration of two AZD1222 doses.

This sequence joins TRBV21-1 and TRBJ1-5; TRBD1 is the table's D call and was not checked against the DNA. TRBV21-1 is a recognized pseudogene. This sequence was found in an adult who received the MenACWY meningococcal vaccine as a control. The sequencing used peripheral blood, collected 28 days after the second dose of the MenACWY control vaccine. The CDR3 DNA follows: TGTGCCAGCAGCAAACTGGACAACAATCAGCCCCAGCATTTT. Protein: CASSKLDNNQPQHF.